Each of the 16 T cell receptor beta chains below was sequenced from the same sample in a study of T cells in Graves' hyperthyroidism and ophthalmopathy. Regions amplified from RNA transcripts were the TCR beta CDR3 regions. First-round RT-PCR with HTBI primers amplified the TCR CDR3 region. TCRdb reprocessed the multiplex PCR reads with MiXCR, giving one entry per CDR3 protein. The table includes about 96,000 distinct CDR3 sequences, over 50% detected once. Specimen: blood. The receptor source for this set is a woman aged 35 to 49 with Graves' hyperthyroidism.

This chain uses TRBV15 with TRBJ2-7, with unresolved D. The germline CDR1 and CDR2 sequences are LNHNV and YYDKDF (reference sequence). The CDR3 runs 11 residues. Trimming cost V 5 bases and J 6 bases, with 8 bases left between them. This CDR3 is CATSPAAEQYF. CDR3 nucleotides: TGTGCCACCAGCCCGGCGGCCGAGCAGTACTTC.

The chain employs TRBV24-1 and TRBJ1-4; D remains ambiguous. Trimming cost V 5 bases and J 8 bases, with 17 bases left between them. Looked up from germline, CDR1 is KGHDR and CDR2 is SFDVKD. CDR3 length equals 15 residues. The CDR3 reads CATSAHKGGEEKLFF. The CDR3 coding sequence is TGTGCCACCAGTGCCCACAAAGGCGGGGAGGAAAAACTGTTTTTT.

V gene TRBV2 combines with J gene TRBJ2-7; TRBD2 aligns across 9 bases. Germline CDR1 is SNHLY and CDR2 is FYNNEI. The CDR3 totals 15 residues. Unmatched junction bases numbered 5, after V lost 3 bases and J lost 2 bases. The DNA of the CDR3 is TGTGCCAGCAGTGACCAGCGGGAGGTCGCCTACGAGCAGTACTTC. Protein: CASSDQREVAYEQYF.

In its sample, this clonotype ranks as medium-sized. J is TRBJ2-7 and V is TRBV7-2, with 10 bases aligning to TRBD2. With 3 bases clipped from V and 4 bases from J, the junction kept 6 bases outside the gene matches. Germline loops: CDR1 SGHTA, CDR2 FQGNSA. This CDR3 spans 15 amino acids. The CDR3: CASSFRAGGRYEQYF. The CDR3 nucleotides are TGTGCCAGCAGCTTCCGAGCGGGAGGGCGGTACGAGCAGTACTTC.

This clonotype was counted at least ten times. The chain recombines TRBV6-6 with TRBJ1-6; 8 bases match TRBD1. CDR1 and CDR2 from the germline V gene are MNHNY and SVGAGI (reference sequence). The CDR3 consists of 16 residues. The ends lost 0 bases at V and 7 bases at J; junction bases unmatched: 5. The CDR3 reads CASSYSYRGRNSPLHF. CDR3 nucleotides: TGTGCCAGCAGTTACTCGTACAGGGGGAGAAATTCACCCCTCCACTTT.

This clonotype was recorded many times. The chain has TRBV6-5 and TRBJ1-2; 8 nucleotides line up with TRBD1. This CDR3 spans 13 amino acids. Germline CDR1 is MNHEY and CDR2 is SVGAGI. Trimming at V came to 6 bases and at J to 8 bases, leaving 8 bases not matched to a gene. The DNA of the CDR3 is TGTGCCAGCAGCAAGGACAGGGCTGGAGGCTACACCTTC. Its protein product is CASSKDRAGGYTF.

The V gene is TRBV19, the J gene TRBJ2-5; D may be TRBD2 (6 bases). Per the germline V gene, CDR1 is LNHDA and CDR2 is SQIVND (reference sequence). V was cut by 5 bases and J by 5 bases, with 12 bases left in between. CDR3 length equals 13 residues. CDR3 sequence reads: CASSPTGAETQYF. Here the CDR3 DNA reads TGTGCCAGTAGTCCCACGGGAGCGGAGACCCAGTACTTC.

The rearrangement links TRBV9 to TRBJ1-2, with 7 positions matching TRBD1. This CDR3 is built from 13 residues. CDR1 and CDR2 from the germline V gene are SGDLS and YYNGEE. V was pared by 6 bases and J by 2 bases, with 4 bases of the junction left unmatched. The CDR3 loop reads CASTATGNYGYTF. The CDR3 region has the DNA TGTGCCAGCACCGCGACAGGGAACTATGGCTACACCTTC.

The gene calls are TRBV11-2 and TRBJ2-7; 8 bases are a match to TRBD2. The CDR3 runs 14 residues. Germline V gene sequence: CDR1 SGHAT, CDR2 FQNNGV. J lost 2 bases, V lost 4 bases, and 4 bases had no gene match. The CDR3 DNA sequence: TGTGCCAGCAGCTCGGGGGGGGGCCCCTACGAGCAGTACTTC. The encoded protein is CASSSGGGPYEQYF. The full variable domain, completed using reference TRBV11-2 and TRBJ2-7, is EAGVAQSPRYKIIEKRQSVAFWCNPISGHATLYWYQQILGQGPKLLIQFQNNGVVDDSQLPKDRFSAERLKGVDSTLKIQPAKLEDSAVYLCASSSGGGPYEQYFGPGTRLTVT.

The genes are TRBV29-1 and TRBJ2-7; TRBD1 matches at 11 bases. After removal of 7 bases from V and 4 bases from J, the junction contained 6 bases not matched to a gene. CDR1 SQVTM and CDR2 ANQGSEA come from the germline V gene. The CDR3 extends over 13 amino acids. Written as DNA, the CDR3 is TGCAGCGCCGGACAGGGGGCCGGGTACGAGCAGTACTTC. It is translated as CSAGQGAGYEQYF.

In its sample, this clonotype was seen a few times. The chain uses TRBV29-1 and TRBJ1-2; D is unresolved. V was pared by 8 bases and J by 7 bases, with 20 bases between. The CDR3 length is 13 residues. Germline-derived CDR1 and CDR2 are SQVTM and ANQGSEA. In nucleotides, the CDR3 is TGCAGCCCAATGAAAGGACGGACCTTTGGCTACACCTTC. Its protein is CSPMKGRTFGYTF.

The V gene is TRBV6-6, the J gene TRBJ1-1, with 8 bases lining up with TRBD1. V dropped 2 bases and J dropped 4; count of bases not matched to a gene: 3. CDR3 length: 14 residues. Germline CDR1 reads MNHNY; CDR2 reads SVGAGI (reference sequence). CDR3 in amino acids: CASSYLGQATEAFF. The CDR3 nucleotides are TGTGCCAGCAGTTACCTGGGACAGGCCACTGAAGCTTTCTTT.

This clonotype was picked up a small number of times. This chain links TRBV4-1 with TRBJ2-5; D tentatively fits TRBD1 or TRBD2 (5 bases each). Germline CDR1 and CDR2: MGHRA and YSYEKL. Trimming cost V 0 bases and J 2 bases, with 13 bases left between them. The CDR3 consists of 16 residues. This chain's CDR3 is CASSQDRETWQETQYF. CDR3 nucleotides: TGCGCCAGCAGCCAAGACAGGGAGACTTGGCAAGAGACCCAGTACTTC.

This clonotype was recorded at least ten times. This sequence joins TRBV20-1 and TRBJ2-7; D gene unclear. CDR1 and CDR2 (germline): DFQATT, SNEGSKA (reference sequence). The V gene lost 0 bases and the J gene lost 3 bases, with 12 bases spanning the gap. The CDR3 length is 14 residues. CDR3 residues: CSARDIRAVYEQYF. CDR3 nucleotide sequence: TGCAGTGCTAGAGATATTCGGGCAGTCTACGAGCAGTACTTC.

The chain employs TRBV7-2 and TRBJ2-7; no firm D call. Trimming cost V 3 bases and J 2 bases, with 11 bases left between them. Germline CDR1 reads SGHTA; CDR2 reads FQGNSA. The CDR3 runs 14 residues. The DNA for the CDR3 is TGTGCCAGCAGCTTCATCGGCCAGCCCTACGAGCAGTACTTC. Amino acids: CASSFIGQPYEQYF.

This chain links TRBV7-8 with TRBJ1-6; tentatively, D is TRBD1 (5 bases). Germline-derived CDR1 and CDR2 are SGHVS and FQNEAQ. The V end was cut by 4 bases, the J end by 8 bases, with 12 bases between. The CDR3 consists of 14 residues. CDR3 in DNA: TGTGCCAGCAGCTCGGGGGGGGACGATTCACCCCTCCACTTT. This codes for CASSSGGDDSPLHF. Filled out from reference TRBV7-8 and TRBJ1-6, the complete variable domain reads GAGVSQSPRYKVAKRGQDVALRCDPISGHVSLFWYQQALGQGPEFLTYFQNEAQLDKSGLPSDRFFAERPEGSVSTLKIQRTQQEDSAVYLCASSSGGDDSPLHFGNGTRLTVT.